This T cell receptor beta chain derives from a study of cytomegalovirus exposure and HLA in healthy donors. Trimming at V came to 4 bases and at J to 5 bases, leaving 3 bases not matched to a gene. The CDR3 consists of 13 residues. Germline V lookup: CDR1 SGHTA, CDR2 FQGNSA. It was with 60 Vbeta and 13 Jbeta primers that the PCR ran. Using immunoSEQ multiplex PCR, the repertoire was profiled, and TCRdb retains in-frame clones only, with some absent. The sample lists 150,000 to 200,000 clones, 80% occurring once. This clonotype originated in a woman in her twenties or thirties in good health and CMV-seronegative. The gene calls are TRBV7-2 and TRBJ2-5; the match to TRBD2 covers 8 bases. Source material: PBMCs. CDR3 in amino acids: CASSWRGAETQYF. The DNA for the CDR3 is TGTGCCAGCAGCTGGCGGGGGGCGGAGACCCAGTACTTC.